This entry concerns a single TCR beta chain. Study processing details: Reference gene primer amplification gave nucleated cell count estimates. Profiling relied on immunoSEQ multiplex PCR, and the TCRdb table lists in-frame clones only, not all of them. V and J calls and clone size are as listed in that table; D and trimming were resolved from the DNA. The data contain about 75,000 clones, about 90% of them singletons. V lost 3 bases and J lost 12; bases outside the gene matches: 6. Germline V lookup: CDR1 SGHDT, CDR2 YYEEEE. The CDR3 contains 13 residues. The data derive from a study of blood T cell repertoires in COVID-19. The overall study: Samples of COVID-19 (acute and convalescent) were obtained from the United States, Italy and Spain. PBMCs, B-cell-depleted T cells, or T cells were the source of the cDNA or gDNA that made up the material.

This clonotype was sampled from a human donor in a cohort sampled during active COVID-19. Sequenced: peripheral blood. The chain links TRBV5-6 to TRBJ2-1; 10 bases line up with TRBD2. CDR3 protein: CASSSRSGRGQFF. CDR3 in DNA: TGTGCCAGCAGCTCAAGAAGCGGGAGGGGGCAGTTCTTC.